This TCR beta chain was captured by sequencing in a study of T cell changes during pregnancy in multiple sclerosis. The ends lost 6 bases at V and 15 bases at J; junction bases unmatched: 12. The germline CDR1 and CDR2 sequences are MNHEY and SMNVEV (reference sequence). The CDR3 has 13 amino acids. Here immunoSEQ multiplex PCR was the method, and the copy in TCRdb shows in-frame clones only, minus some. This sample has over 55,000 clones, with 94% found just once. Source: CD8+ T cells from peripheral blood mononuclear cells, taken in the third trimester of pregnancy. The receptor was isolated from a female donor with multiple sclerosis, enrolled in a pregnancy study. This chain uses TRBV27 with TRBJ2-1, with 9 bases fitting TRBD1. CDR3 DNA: TGTGCCAGCAGCATAAACAGGGGGCGAGTTTTGTTCTTC. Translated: CASSINRGRVLFF.